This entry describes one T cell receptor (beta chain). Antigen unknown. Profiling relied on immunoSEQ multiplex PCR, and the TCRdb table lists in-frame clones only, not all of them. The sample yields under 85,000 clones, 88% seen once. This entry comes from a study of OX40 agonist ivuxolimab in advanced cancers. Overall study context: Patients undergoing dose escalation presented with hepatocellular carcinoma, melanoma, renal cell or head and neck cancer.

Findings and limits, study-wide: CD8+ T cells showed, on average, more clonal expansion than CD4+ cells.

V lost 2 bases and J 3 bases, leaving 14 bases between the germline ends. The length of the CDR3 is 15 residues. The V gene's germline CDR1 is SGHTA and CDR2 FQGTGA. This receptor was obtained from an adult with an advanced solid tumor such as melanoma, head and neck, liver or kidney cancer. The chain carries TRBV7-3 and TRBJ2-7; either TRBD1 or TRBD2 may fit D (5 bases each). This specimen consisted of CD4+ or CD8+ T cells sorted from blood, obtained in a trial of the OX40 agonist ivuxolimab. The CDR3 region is CASSLERGQSYEQYF. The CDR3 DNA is TGTGCCAGCAGCTTAGAGAGGGGTCAAAGCTACGAGCAGTACTTC.